This T cell receptor (beta chain) was identified during a study of CD8+CD57+ T cells in acquired aplastic anemia. Study in general: Across the sorted CD4+ and CD8+ cells, DNA amounts averaged roughly 3.5 ug.

Sequencing was done on patients that had shown CD8+CD57+ cell expansion by flow cytometry. Everyone among the patients had severe acquired aplastic anemia. General observations from the study: The number of CD8+ CDR3 sequences shared by patients and controls was approximately 30.

On this clonotype: The antigen remains unidentified.

Investigators profiled TCR beta VDJ and CDR3 from genomic DNA template. TCRdb passed the reads through MiXCR, listing each CDR3 protein once. The sample consists of approximately 80,000 distinct CDR3 sequences, less than 85% of them appearing once. This TCR derives from a human donor with aplastic anemia. Sequencing input: sorted CD4+, CD8+, or CD8+CD57+ T cells (not recorded which) from PBMCs.

For the CDR3, the DNA is TGTGCCAGCAGCTTCGGAGGGGCGCAAGAGACCCAGTACTTC. Translation gives CASSFGGAQETQYF. The V and J genes are TRBV7-7 and TRBJ2-5, with D possibly being TRBD2 (6 bases). V was cut by 3 bases and J by 2 bases, with 10 bases left in between. The CDR3 is made up of 14 amino acids. The V gene's germline CDR1 is SSHAT and CDR2 FNYEAQ (reference sequence). The entire variable domain, with the rest obtained from reference TRBV7-7 and TRBJ2-5, is as follows: GAGVSQSPRYKVTKRGQDVTLRCDPISSHATLYWYQQALGQGPEFLTYFNYEAQPDKSGLPSDRFSAERPEGSISTLTIQRTEQRDSAMYRCASSFGGAQETQYFGPGTRLLVL.